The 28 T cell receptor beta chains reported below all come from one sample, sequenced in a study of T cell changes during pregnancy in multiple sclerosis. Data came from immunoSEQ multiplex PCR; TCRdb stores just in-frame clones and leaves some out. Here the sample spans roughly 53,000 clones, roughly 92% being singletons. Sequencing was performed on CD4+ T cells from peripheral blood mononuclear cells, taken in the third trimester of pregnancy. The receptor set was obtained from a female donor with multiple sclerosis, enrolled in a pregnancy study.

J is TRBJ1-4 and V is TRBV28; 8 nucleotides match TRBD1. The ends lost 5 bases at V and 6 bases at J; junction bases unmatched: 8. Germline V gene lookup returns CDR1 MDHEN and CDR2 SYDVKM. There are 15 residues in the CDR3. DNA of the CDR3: TGTGCCAGCAGTATGGGGACAGGTAGAGATGAAAAACTGTTTTTT. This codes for CASSMGTGRDEKLFF.

The CDR3 protein is CSAPLADTQYF. DNA of the CDR3: TGCAGTGCACCACTAGCAGATACGCAGTATTTT. V gene TRBV20-1 combines with J gene TRBJ2-3; possible D gene TRBD2, 5 bases. The CDR3 covers 11 residues. From germline, CDR1 is DFQATT and CDR2 SNEGSKA (reference sequence). The germline V and J ends were trimmed by 6 bases and 4 bases, with 8 bases remaining between them.

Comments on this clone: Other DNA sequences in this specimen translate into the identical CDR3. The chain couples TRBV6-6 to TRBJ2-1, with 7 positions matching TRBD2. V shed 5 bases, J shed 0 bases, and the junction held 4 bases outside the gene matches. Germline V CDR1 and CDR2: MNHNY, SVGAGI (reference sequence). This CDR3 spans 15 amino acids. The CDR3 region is CASSPGLGSYNEQFF. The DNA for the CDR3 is TGTGCCAGCAGTCCCGGACTAGGCTCCTACAATGAGCAGTTCTTC.

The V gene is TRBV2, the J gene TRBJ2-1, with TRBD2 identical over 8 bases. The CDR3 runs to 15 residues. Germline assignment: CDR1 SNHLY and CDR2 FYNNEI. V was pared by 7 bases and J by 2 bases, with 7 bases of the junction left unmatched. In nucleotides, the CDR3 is TGTGCCAGCAATTTAGCGGGAATCCCCTACAATGAGCAGTTCTTC. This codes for CASNLAGIPYNEQFF.

The CDR3 DNA sequence: TGCGCCAGCAGCTTGGGACAGGGGCGTTACGAGCAGTACTTC. Translating it yields CASSLGQGRYEQYF. This chain links TRBV5-1 with TRBJ2-7, with 8 bases identical to TRBD1. The CDR3 extends over 14 amino acids. Germline loops: CDR1 SGHRS, CDR2 YFSETQ. Germline trimming cut 0 bases from V and 4 bases from J; bases unmatched to any gene: 3.

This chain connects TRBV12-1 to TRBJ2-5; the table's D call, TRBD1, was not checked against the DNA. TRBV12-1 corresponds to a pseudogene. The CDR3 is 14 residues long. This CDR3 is CLQGGFMMGETQYF. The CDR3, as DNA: TGTTTACAGGGCGGGTTCATGATGGGAGAGACCCAGTACTTC.

In nucleotides, the CDR3 is TGTGCCAGCCTGGACAGGCCCGGGTACGAGCAGTACTTC. This encodes CASLDRPGYEQYF. The V gene is TRBV6-6, the J gene TRBJ2-7; TRBD1 aligns across 7 bases. V was clipped by 8 bases and J by 4 bases; unmatched bases: 8. Germline assignment: CDR1 MNHNY and CDR2 SVGAGI (reference sequence). The CDR3 is 13 residues long.

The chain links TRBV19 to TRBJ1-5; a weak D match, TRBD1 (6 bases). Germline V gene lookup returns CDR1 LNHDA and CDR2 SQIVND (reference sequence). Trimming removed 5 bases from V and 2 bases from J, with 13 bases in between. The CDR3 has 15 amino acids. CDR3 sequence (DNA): TGTGCCAGTAGTTACCAGGGGCTGGGCAATCAGCCCCAGCATTTT. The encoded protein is CASSYQGLGNQPQHF. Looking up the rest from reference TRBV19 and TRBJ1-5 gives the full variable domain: DGGITQSPKYLFRKEGQNVTLSCEQNLNHDAMYWYRQDPGQGLRLIYYSQIVNDFQKGDIAEGYSVSREKKESFPLTVTSAQKNPTAFYLCASSYQGLGNQPQHFGDGTRLSIL.

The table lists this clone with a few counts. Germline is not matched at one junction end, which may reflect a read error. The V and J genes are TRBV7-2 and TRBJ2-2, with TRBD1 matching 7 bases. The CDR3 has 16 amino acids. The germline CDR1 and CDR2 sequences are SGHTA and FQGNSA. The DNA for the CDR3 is TGTGCCAGCAGCCTAGCTAGGGGGCGCCTCGGCGGGGAGCTGTTTTTT. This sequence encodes CASSLARGRLGGELFF. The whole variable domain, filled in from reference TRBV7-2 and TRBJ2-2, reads GAGVSQSPSNKVTEKGKDVELRCDPISGHTALYWYRQSLGQGLEFLIYFQGNSAPDKSGLPSDRFSAERTGGSVSTLTIQRTQQEDSAVYLCASSLARGRLGGELFFGEGSRLTVL.

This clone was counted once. In DNA, the CDR3 is TGTGCCAGCAGGCCCGGTGTGAGGACCGGGGAGCTGTTTTTT. It encodes CASRPGVRTGELFF. The chain couples TRBV6-6 to TRBJ2-2; D ambiguous. Germline-derived CDR1 and CDR2 are MNHNY and SVGAGI (reference sequence). V was pared by 6 bases and J by 5 bases, with 13 bases between. This CDR3 has 14 residues.

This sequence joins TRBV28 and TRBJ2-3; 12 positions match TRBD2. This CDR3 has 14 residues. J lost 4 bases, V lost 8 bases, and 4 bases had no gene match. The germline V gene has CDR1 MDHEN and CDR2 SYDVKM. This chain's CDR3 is CASHLAGGPDTQYF. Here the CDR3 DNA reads TGTGCCAGCCATCTAGCGGGAGGGCCAGATACGCAGTATTTT. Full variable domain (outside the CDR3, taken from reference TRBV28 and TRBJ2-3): DVKVTQSSRYLVKRTGEKVFLECVQDMDHENMFWYRQDPGLGLRLIYFSYDVKMKEKGDIPEGYSVSREKKERFSLILESASTNQTSMYLCASHLAGGPDTQYFGPGTRLTVL.

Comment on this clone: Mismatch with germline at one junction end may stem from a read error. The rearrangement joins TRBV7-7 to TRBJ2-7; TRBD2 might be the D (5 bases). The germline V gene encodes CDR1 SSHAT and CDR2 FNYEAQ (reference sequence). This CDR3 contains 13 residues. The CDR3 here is CASSLALGNEQYF. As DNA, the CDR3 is TGTGCTAGCAGCCTAGCCCTAGGTAACGAGCAGTACTTC.

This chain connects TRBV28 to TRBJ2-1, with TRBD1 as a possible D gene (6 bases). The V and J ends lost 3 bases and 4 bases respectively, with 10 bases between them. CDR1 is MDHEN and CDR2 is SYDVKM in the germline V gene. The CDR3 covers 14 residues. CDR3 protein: CASSLGARYNEQFF. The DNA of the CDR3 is TGTGCCAGCAGTTTGGGGGCACGGTACAATGAGCAGTTCTTC.

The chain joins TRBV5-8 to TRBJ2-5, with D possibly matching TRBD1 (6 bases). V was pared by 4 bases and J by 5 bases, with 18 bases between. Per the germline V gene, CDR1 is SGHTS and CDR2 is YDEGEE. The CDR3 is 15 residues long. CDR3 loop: CASSPGQYPAETQYF. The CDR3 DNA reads TGTGCCAGCAGCCCCGGACAGTACCCGGCGGAGACCCAGTACTTC. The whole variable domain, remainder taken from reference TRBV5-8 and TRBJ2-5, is EAGVTQSPTHLIKTRGQQATLRCSPISGHTSVYWYQQALGLGLQFLLWYDEGEERNRGNFPPRFSGRQFPNYSSELNVNALELEDSALYLCASSPGQYPAETQYFGPGTRLLVL.

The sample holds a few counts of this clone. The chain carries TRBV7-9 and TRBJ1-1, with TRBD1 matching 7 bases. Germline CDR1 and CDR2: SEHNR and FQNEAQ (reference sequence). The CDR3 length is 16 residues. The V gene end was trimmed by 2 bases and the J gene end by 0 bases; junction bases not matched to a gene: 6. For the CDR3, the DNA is TGTGCCAGCAGCTTAAGGACAGGTCTTATGAACACTGAAGCTTTCTTT. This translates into CASSLRTGLMNTEAFF.

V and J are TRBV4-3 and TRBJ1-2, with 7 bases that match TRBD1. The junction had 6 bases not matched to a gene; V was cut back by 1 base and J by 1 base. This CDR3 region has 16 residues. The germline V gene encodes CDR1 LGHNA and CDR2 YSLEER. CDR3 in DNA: TGCGCCAGCAGCCAAGGCTCAACAGGGGATAACTATGGCTACACCTTC. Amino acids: CASSQGSTGDNYGYTF.

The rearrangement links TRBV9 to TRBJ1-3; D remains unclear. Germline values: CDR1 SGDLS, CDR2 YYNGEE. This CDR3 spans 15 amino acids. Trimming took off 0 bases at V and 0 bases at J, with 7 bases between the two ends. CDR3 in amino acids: CASSVGGRSGNTIYF. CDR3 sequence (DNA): TGTGCCAGCAGCGTAGGAGGGCGCTCTGGAAACACCATATATTTT.

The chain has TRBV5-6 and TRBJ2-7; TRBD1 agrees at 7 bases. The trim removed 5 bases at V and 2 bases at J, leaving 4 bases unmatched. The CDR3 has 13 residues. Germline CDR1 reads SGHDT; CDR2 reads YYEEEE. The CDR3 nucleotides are TGTGCCAGCAGGCGACAGGGCCCCTACGAGCAGTACTTC. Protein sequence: CASRRQGPYEQYF.

The CDR3 reads CASSVRGGIGFF. The DNA of the CDR3 is TGTGCCAGTAGTGTCAGGGGAGGGATCGGGTTCTTC. This sequence joins TRBV19 and TRBJ2-1; possibly TRBD2 for D (7 bases). The CDR3 length is 12 residues. The ends were cut back, 5 bases at V and 15 bases at J, with 17 bases in the middle. Germline-derived CDR1 and CDR2 are LNHDA and SQIVND (reference sequence).

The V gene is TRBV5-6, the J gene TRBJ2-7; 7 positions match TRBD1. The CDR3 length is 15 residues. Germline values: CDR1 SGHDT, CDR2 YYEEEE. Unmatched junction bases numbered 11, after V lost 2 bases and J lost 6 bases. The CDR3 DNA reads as TGTGCCAGCAGCTTTTATAGGGGGCTTCACCCCGAGCAGTACTTC. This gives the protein CASSFYRGLHPEQYF.

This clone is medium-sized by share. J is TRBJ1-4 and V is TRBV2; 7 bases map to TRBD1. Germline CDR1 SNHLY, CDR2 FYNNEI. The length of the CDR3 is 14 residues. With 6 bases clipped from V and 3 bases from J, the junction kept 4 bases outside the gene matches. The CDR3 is CASSRTGSNEKLFF. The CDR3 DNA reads TGTGCCAGCAGCCGGACAGGTTCTAATGAAAAACTGTTTTTT.

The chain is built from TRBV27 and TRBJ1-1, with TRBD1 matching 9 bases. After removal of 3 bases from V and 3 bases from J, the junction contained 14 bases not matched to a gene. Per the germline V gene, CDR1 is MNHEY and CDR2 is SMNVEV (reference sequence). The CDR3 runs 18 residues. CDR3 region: CASSFTGGLGWGHTEAFF. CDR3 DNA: TGTGCCAGCAGTTTCACAGGGGGCCTAGGGTGGGGGCACACTGAAGCTTTCTTT.

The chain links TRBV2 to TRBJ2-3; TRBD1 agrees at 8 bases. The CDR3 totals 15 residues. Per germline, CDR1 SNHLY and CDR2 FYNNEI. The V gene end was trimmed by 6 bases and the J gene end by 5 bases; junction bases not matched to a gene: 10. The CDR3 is CASSRGQGAKDTQYF. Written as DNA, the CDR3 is TGTGCCAGCAGCCGCGGTCAGGGGGCAAAAGATACGCAGTATTTT. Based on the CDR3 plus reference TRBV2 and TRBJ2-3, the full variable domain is EPEVTQTPSHQVTQMGQEVILRCVPISNHLYFYWYRQILGQKVEFLVSFYNNEISEKSEIFDDQFSVERPDGSNFTLKIRSTKLEDSAMYFCASSRGQGAKDTQYFGPGTRLTVL.

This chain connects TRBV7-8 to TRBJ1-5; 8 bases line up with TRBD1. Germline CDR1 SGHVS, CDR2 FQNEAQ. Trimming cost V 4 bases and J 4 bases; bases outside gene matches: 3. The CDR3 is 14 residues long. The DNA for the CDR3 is TGTGCCAGCAGCTCGAGGACAGGGAATCAGCCCCAGCATTTT. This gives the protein CASSSRTGNQPQHF.

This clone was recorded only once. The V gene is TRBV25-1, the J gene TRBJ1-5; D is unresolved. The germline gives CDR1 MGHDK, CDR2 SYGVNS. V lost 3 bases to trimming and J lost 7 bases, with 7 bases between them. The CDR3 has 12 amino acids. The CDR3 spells CASSDGPQPQHF. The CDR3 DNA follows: TGTGCCAGCAGTGACGGTCCCCAGCCCCAGCATTTT.

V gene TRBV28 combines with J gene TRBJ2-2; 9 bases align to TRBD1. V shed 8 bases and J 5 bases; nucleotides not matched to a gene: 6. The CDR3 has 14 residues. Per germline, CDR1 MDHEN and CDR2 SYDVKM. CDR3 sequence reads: CASVSGTGTGELFF. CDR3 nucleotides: TGTGCCAGCGTTTCCGGGACAGGGACCGGGGAGCTGTTTTTT. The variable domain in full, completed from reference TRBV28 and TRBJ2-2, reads DVKVTQSSRYLVKRTGEKVFLECVQDMDHENMFWYRQDPGLGLRLIYFSYDVKMKEKGDIPEGYSVSREKKERFSLILESASTNQTSMYLCASVSGTGTGELFFGEGSRLTVL.

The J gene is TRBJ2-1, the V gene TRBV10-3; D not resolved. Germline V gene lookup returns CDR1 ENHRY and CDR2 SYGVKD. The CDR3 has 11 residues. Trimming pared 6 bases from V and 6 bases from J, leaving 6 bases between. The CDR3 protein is CAISQINEQFF. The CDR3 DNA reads TGTGCCATCAGCCAAATCAATGAGCAGTTCTTC.

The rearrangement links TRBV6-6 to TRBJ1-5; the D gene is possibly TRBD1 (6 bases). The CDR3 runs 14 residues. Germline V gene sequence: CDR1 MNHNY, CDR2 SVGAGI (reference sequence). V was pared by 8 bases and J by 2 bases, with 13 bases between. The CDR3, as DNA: TGTGCCAGCTTGTCAGGGGTAGGCAATCAGCCCCAGCATTTT. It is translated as CASLSGVGNQPQHF.